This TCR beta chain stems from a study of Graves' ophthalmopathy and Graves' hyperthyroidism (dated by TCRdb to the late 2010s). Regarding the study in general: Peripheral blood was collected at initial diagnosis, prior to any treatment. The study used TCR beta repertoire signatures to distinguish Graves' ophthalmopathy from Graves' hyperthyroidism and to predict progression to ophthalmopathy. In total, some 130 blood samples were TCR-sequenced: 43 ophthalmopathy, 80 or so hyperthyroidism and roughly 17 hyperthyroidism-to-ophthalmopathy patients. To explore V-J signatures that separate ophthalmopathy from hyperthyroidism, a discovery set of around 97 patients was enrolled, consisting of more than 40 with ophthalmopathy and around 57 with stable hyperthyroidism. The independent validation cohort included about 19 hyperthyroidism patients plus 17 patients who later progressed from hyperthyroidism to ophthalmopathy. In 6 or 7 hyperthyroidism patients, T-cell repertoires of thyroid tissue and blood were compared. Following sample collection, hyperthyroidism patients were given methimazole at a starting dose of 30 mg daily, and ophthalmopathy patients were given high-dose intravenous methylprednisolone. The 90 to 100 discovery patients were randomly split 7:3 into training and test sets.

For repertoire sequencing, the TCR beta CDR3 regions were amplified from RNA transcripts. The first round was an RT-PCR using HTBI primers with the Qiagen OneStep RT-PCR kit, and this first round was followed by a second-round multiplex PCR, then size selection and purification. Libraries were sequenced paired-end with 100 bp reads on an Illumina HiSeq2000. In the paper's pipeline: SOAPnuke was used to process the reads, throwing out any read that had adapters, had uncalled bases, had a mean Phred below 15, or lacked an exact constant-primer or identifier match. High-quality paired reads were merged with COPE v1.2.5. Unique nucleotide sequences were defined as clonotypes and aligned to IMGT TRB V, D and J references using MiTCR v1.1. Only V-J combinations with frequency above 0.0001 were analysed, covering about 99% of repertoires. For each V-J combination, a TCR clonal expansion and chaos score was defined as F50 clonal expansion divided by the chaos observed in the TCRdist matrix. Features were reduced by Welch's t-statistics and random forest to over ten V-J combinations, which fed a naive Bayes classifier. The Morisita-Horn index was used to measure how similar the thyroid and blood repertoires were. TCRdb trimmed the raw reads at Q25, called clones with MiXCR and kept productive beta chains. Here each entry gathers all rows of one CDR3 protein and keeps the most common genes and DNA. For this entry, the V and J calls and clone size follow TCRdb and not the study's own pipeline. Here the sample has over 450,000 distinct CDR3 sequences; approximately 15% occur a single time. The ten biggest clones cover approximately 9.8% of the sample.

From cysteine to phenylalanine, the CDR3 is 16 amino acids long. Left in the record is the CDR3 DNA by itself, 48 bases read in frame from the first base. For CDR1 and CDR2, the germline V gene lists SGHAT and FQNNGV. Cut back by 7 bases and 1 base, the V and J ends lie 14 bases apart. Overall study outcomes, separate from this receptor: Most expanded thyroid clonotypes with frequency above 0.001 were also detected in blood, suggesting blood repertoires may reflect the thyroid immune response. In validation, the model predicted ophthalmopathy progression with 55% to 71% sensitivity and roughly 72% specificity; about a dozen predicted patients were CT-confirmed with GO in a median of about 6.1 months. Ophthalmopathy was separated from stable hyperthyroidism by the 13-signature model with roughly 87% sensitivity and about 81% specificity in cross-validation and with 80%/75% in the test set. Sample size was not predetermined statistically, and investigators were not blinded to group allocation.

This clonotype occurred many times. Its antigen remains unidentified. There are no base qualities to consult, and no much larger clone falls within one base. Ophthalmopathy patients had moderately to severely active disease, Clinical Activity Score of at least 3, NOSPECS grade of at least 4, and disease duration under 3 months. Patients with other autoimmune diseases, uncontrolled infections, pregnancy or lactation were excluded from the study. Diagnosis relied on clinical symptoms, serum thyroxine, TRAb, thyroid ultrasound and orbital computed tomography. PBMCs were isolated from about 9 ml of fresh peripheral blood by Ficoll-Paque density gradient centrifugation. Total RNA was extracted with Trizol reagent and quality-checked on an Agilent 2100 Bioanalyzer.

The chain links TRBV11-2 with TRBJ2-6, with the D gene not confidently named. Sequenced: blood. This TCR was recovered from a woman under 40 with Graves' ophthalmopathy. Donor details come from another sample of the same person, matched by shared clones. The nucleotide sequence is TGTGCCAGCACCCTCAGTTTCGGATCTGGGGCCAACGTCCTGACTTTC. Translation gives CASTLSFGSGANVLTF.